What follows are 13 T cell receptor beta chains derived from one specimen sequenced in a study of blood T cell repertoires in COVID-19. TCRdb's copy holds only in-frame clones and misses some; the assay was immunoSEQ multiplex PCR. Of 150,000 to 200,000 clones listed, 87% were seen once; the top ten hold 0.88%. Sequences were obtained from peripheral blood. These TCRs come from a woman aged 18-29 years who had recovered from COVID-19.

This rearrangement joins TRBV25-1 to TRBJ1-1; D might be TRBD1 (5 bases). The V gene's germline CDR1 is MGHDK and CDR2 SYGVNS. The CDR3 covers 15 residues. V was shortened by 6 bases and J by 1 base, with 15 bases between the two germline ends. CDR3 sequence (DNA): TGTGCCAGCAGATTCCGGGGGGTTGAGAACACTGAAGCTTTCTTT. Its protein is CASRFRGVENTEAFF.

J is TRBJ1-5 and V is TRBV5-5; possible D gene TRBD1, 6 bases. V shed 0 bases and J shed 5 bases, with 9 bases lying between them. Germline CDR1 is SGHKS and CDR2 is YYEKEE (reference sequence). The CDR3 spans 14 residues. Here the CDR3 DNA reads TGTGCCAGCAGCTTGGAGGGGGGGGATCAGCCCCAGCATTTT. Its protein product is CASSLEGGDQPQHF. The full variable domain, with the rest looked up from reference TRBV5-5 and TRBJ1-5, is DAGVTQSPTHLIKTRGQQVTLRCSPISGHKSVSWYQQVLGQGPQFIFQYYEKEERGRGNFPDRFSARQFPNYSSELNVNALLLGDSALYLCASSLEGGDQPQHFGDGTRLSIL.

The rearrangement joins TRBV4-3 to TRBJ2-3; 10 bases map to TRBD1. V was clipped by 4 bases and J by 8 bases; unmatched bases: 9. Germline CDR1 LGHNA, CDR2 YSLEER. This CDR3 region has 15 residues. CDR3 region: CASSLGTGALGTQYF. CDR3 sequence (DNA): TGCGCCAGCAGCCTGGGGACAGGGGCTCTGGGTACGCAGTATTTT.

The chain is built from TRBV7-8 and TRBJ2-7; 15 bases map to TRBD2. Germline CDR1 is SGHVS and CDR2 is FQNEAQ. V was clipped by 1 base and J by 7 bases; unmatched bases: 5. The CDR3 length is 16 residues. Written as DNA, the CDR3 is TGTGCCAGCAGCTTAGGGGGACTAGCGGGGGGCAGAGAGCAGTACTTC. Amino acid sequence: CASSLGGLAGGREQYF.

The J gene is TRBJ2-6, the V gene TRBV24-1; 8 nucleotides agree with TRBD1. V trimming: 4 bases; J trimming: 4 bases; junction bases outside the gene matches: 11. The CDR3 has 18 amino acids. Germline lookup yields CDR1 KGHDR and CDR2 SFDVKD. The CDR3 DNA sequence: TGTGCCACCAGTGACGCGGGGACAGGTTGGGGGGGGGCCAACGTCCTGACTTTC. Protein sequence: CATSDAGTGWGGANVLTF.

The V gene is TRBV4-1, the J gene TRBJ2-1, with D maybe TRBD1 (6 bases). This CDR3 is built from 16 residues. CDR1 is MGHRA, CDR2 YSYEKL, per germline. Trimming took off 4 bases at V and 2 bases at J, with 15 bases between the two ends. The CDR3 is CASSLGGARTYNEQFF. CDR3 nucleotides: TGCGCCAGCAGCCTAGGGGGAGCCCGAACCTACAATGAGCAGTTCTTC.

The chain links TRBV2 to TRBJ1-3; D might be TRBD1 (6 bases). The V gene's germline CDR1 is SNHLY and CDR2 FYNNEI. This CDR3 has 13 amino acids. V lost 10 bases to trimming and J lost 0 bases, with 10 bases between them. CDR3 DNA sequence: TGTGCCACTTCGACAGGCTCTGGAAACACCATATATTTT. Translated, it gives CATSTGSGNTIYF.

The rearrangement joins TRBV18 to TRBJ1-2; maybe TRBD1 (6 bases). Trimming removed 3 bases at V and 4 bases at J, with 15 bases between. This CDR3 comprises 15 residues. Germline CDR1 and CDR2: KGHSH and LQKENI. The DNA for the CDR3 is TGTGCCAGCTCACCTGATGCGCGGGGGGCCTATGGCTACACCTTC. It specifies CASSPDARGAYGYTF.

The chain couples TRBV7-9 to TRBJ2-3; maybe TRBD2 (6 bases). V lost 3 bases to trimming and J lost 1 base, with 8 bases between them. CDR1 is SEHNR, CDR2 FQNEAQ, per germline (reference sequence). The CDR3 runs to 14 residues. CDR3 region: CASSFSSGTDTQYF. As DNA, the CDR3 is TGTGCCAGCAGCTTTTCTAGCGGCACAGATACGCAGTATTTT.

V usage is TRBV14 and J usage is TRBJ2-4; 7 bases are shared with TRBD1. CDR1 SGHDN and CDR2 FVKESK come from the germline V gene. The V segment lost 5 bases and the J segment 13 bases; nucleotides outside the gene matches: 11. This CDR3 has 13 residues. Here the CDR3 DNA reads TGTGCCAGCAGCGACTACAGGGGAAGGATACAGTACTTC. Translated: CASSDYRGRIQYF.

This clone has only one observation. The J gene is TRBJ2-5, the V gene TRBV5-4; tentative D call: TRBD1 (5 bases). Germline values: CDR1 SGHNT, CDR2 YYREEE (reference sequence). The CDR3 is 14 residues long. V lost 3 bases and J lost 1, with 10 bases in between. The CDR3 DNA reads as TGTGCCAGCAGCTCACAGGTTACCCAAGAGACCCAGTACTTC. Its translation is CASSSQVTQETQYF.

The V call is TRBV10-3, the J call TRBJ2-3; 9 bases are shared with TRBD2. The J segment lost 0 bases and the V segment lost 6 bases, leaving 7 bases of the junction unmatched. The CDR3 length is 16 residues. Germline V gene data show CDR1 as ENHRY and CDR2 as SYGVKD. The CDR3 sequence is CAIRAKAGGSTDTQYF. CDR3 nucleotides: TGTGCCATCAGAGCCAAAGCGGGAGGAAGCACAGATACGCAGTATTTT.

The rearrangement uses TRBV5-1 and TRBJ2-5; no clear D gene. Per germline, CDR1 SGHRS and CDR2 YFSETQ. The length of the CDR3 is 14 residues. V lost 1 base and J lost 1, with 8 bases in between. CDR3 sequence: CASSLFVSQETQYF. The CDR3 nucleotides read TGCGCCAGCAGCTTGTTCGTCAGCCAAGAGACCCAGTACTTC. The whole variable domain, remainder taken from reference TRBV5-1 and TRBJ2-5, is KAGVTQTPRYLIKTRGQQVTLSCSPISGHRSVSWYQQTPGQGLQFLFEYFSETQRNKGNFPGRFSGRQFSNSRSEMNVSTLELGDSALYLCASSLFVSQETQYFGPGTRLLVL.